The present T cell receptor (beta chain) was sequenced within a study of T cell responses to AZD1222 COVID-19 vaccine. Losses at the gene ends were 6 bases for V and 4 bases for J; bases not matched to a gene: 8. This CDR3 has 14 amino acids. Germline CDR1 and CDR2: SNHLY and FYNNEI. Here immunoSEQ multiplex PCR was the method, and the copy in TCRdb shows in-frame clones only, minus some. The data hold 200,000 to 250,000 clones, with about 95% observed a single time. The clonotype comes from an adult who received the MenACWY meningococcal vaccine as a control. This specimen was peripheral blood, taken 28 days after the second dose of the MenACWY control vaccine. J is TRBJ2-7 and V is TRBV2; 8 bases agree with TRBD1. Written as DNA, the CDR3 is TGTGCCAGCAGGCCCGACAGGGGCGGTTACGAGCAGTACTTC. Translated, it gives CASRPDRGGYEQYF.